This T cell receptor beta chain was sequenced during a study of cytomegalovirus exposure and HLA in healthy donors. Both 60 Vbeta primers and 13 Jbeta primers went into the PCR. Sequenced by immunoSEQ multiplex PCR; TCRdb stores in-frame clones only, minus some. The table lists about 120,000 clones, approximately 82% of them singletons. Concerning this clone itself: No DNA is shown, since the ends of the CDR3 on it are uncertain; the CDR3 is the one TCRdb lists.

The receptor's source is a female donor in good health and CMV-seronegative. Specimen: PBMCs.

The CDR3 sequence: CASSFAGGSFF. The gene calls are TRBV28 and TRBJ1-1. 11 amino acids form the CDR3, both terminal residues included. Per germline, CDR1 MDHEN and CDR2 SYDVKM.